This T cell receptor beta chain was obtained from a study of cytomegalovirus exposure and HLA in healthy donors. Findings of the study overall: Most sequenced TCRs were rare (though some public TCRs occurred in many donors).

The table lists this clone with many counts. Antigen unknown. Per the germline V gene, CDR1 is MGHRA and CDR2 is YSYEKL. The CDR3 totals 16 residues. V was pared by 5 bases and J by 6 bases, with 22 bases between. The PCR ran on 60 Vbeta and 13 Jbeta primers. Assay: immunoSEQ multiplex PCR; the TCRdb copy retains only in-frame clones and omits some. The repertoire holds 100,000 to 150,000 clones, with 17% as singletons. This chain joins TRBV4-1 and TRBJ1-1; no clear D gene. The receptor was isolated from a female donor in good health and CMV-seropositive. Sequenced sample: PBMCs. The CDR3 loop reads CASSGLGFFVLSEAFF. CDR3 DNA: TGCGCCAGCAGCGGACTTGGGTTTTTTGTCTTATCTGAAGCTTTCTTT.